Each of the 13 T cell receptor beta chains below was sequenced from the same sample in a study of T cell responses to AZD1222 COVID-19 vaccine. The table came from immunoSEQ multiplex PCR; TCRdb's copy has only in-frame clones and leaves some out. The sample gives under 150,000 clones, 85% to 95% of which show up once; roughly 4.9% is in the top ten. The material sequenced was peripheral blood, taken on day 0 of AZD1222 vaccination. These receptors were collected from an adult in good health.

V gene TRBV5-8 combines with J gene TRBJ2-1; TRBD2 might be the D (5 bases). The germline CDR1 and CDR2 sequences are SGHTS and YDEGEE. CDR3 size: 17 residues. V lost 0 bases and J lost 1, with 14 bases in between. The CDR3 loop is CASSLGPGRGSYNEQFF. In DNA form, the CDR3 reads TGTGCCAGCAGCTTGGGCCCCGGTCGGGGATCCTACAATGAGCAGTTCTTC.

This sequence joins TRBV14 and TRBJ2-1, with D unresolved. V lost 1 base and J lost 13, with 11 bases in between. The CDR3 runs 12 residues. CDR1 is SGHDN and CDR2 is FVKESK in the germline V gene. CDR3 coding DNA: TGTGCCAGCAGCCAAGCGCGGTTTATTCAGTTCTTC. It encodes CASSQARFIQFF.

This chain connects TRBV6-5 to TRBJ1-1; TRBD1 matches 7 bases. CDR3 length: 12 amino acids. CDR1 and CDR2 (germline): MNHEY, SVGAGI. V dropped 7 bases and J dropped 7; count of bases not matched to a gene: 6. The CDR3 coding sequence is TGTGCCAGCACTCCGACAGGGAATGAAGCTTTCTTT. It specifies CASTPTGNEAFF.

The rearrangement joins TRBV5-1 to TRBJ1-5; 7 nucleotides agree with TRBD1. V was clipped by 0 bases and J by 7 bases; unmatched bases: 7. Germline V gene data show CDR1 as SGHRS and CDR2 as YFSETQ. This CDR3 is 15 amino acids long. CDR3 sequence: CASSLGETGYQPQHF. DNA of the CDR3: TGCGCCAGCAGCTTGGGCGAGACAGGGTACCAGCCCCAGCATTTT.

The rearrangement links TRBV10-2 to TRBJ2-7, with D maybe TRBD1 (6 bases). This CDR3 has 13 residues. V gave up 3 bases and J gave up 6 bases, with 12 bases separating them. Germline values: CDR1 WSHSY, CDR2 SAAADI. Here the CDR3 reads CASSETGIREQYF. The CDR3 nucleotides read TGCGCCAGCAGTGAAACAGGGATACGCGAGCAGTACTTC.

The CDR3 bases are TGTGCCAGCAGCTTGGGGTCAGGGAGCACAGATACGCAGTATTTT. Amino acid sequence: CASSLGSGSTDTQYF. The genes are TRBV7-3 and TRBJ2-3, with D perhaps matching TRBD1 (5 bases). The CDR3 sequence is 15 residues long. Trimming removed 3 bases at V and 0 bases at J, with 10 bases between. Germline values: CDR1 SGHTA, CDR2 FQGTGA. Supplemented by reference TRBV7-3 and TRBJ2-3, the full variable domain reads GAGVSQTPSNKVTEKGKYVELRCDPISGHTALYWYRQSLGQGPEFLIYFQGTGAADDSGLPNDRFFAVRPEGSVSTLKIQRTERGDSAVYLCASSLGSGSTDTQYFGPGTRLTVL.

The chain has TRBV7-2 and TRBJ1-2; maybe TRBD1 (5 bases). Germline loops: CDR1 SGHTA, CDR2 FQGNSA. There are 15 residues in the CDR3. V shed 1 base and J shed 5 bases, with 14 bases lying between them. CDR3 loop: CASSLDWGAGYGYTF. CDR3 sequence (DNA): TGTGCCAGCAGCTTAGATTGGGGCGCGGGTTATGGCTACACCTTC.

This rearrangement joins TRBV6-5 to TRBJ1-1; possible D gene TRBD1, 5 bases. Germline V CDR1 and CDR2: MNHEY, SVGAGI. The CDR3 totals 12 residues. V lost 8 bases and J 3 bases, leaving 10 bases between the germline ends. The CDR3 protein is CASRRGYTEAFF. The CDR3 bases are TGTGCCAGCCGACGGGGGTACACTGAAGCTTTCTTT.

The chain uses TRBV6-5 and TRBJ1-2, with 9 bases fitting TRBD1. From germline, CDR1 is MNHEY and CDR2 SVGAGI. Trimming cost V 0 bases and J 8 bases; bases outside gene matches: 7. The CDR3 has 15 residues. CDR3 sequence: CASSYSPQGAGGYTF. DNA for the CDR3: TGTGCCAGCAGTTACTCGCCACAGGGGGCAGGGGGCTACACCTTC.

The rearrangement joins TRBV2 to TRBJ1-1; D remains unclear. Trimming cost V 6 bases and J 3 bases, with 11 bases left between them. The CDR3 runs to 13 residues. Germline-derived CDR1 and CDR2 are SNHLY and FYNNEI. CDR3 sequence (DNA): TGTGCCAGCAGCGATATCGGGGACACTGAAGCTTTCTTT. Protein product: CASSDIGDTEAFF.

This chain links TRBV24-1 with TRBJ1-1, with 8 bases that match TRBD1. Germline V gives CDR1 KGHDR, CDR2 SFDVKD. With 5 bases clipped from V and 1 base from J, the junction kept 14 bases outside the gene matches. This CDR3 contains 18 residues. CDR3 coding DNA: TGTGCCACCAGTGGGCTTATCTACTTACAGGGGGAGAACACTGAAGCTTTCTTT. It translates to CATSGLIYLQGENTEAFF.

V usage is TRBV14 and J usage is TRBJ1-2; D ambiguous. Germline CDR1 SGHDN, CDR2 FVKESK. The germline V and J ends were trimmed by 4 bases and 3 bases, with 12 bases remaining between them. The CDR3 spans 14 residues. CDR3 amino acids: CASSLRTGYYGYTF. CDR3 bases: TGTGCCAGCAGCCTCCGGACCGGGTACTATGGCTACACCTTC.

The chain is built from TRBV9 and TRBJ2-3; maybe TRBD1 (5 bases). Trimming left V 0 bases short and J 2 bases short, with 10 bases between. In germline, CDR1 is SGDLS, CDR2 YYNGEE. This CDR3 contains 15 residues. The CDR3 loop is CASSVGGSHTDTQYF. The CDR3 DNA reads as TGTGCCAGCAGCGTAGGGGGCAGCCACACAGATACGCAGTATTTT.